This T cell receptor beta chain was captured in a study of blood T cell repertoires in COVID-19. Study in general: The origin of the acute and convalescent COVID-19 samples was the United States, Italy and Spain.

Using immunoSEQ multiplex PCR, the repertoire was profiled, and TCRdb retains in-frame clones only, with some absent. The sample carries fewer than 300,000 clones, 88% recorded once. Germline values: CDR1 SEHNR, CDR2 FQNEAQ (reference sequence). V dropped 3 bases and J dropped 2 bases, with 9 bases sitting between them. The CDR3 covers 14 residues. J is TRBJ2-3 and V is TRBV7-9; D is unclear. The TCR was taken from a man younger than 35 with active or convalescent COVID-19. Sequenced: peripheral blood. The CDR3 nucleotides read TGTGCCAGCAGCTTCGGTTCAATCACAGATACGCAGTATTTT. Translated, it gives CASSFGSITDTQYF.